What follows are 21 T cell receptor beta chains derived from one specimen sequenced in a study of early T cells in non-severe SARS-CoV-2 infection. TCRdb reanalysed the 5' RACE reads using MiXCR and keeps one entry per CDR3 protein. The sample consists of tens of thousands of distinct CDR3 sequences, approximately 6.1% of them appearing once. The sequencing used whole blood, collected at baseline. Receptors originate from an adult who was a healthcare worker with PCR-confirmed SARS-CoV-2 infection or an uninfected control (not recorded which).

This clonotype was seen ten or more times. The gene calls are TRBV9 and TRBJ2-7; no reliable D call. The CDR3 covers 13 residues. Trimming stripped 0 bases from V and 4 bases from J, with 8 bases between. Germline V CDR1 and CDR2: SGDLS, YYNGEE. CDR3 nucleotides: TGTGCCAGCAGCGTAGGGGAAGGGTACGAGCAGTACTTC. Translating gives CASSVGEGYEQYF.

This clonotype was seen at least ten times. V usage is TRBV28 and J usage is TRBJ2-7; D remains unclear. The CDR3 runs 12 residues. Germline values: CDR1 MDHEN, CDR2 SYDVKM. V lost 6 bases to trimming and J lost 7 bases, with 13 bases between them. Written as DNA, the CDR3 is TGTGCCAGCAGCCGCCTAAGGTCGGAGCAGTACTTC. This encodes CASSRLRSEQYF.

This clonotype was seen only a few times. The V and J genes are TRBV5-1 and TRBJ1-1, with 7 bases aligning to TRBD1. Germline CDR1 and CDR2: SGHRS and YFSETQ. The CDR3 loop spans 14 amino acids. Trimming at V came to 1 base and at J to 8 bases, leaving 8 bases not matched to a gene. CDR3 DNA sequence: TGCGCCAGCAGCTTGACAGGGGCGGCGGGGGAAGCTTTCTTT. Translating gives CASSLTGAAGEAFF.

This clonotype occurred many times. The CDR3, as DNA: TGTGCCAGCAGTTCCGGACTAGCTAGCACAGATACGCAGTATTTT. Residues: CASSSGLASTDTQYF. The rearrangement joins TRBV7-2 to TRBJ2-3; TRBD2 matches 8 bases. The CDR3 is 15 amino acids. After removal of 6 bases from V and 0 bases from J, the junction contained 5 bases not matched to a gene. From germline, CDR1 is SGHTA and CDR2 FQGNSA. Complete variable domain (other parts from reference TRBV7-2 and TRBJ2-3): GAGVSQSPSNKVTEKGKDVELRCDPISGHTALYWYRQSLGQGLEFLIYFQGNSAPDKSGLPSDRFSAERTGGSVSTLTIQRTQQEDSAVYLCASSSGLASTDTQYFGPGTRLTVL.

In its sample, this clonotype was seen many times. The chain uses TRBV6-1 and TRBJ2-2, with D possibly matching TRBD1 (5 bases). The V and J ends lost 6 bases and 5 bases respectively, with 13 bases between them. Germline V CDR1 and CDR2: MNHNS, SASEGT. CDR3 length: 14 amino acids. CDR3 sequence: CASSSSQGTGELFF. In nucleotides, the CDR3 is TGTGCCAGCAGCTCCTCTCAGGGTACCGGGGAGCTGTTTTTT.

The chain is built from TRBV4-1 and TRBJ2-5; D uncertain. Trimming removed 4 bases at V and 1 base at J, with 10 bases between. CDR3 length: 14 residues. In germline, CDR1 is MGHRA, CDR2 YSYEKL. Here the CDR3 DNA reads TGCGCCAGCAGCCTGGTTGGTGGCCAAGAGACCCAGTACTTC. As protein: CASSLVGGQETQYF.

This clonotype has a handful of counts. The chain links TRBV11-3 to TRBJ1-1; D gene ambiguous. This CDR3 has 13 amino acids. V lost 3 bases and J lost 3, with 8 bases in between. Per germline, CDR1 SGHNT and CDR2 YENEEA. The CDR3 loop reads CASSLRMDTEAFF. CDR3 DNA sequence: TGTGCCAGCAGCTTGAGGATGGACACTGAAGCTTTCTTT.

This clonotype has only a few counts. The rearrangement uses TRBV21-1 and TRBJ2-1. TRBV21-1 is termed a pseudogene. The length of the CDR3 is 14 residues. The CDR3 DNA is TGTGCCAGCCGAGCTATCCGCTCCTACAATGAGCAGTTCTTC. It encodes CASRAIRSYNEQFF.

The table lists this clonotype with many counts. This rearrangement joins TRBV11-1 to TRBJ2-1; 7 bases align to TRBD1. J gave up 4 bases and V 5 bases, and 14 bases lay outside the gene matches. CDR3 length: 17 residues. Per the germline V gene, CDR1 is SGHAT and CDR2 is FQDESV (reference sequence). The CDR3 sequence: CASSGSGVQQGYNEQFF. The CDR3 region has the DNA TGTGCCAGCAGCGGATCAGGGGTCCAACAGGGGTACAATGAGCAGTTCTTC.

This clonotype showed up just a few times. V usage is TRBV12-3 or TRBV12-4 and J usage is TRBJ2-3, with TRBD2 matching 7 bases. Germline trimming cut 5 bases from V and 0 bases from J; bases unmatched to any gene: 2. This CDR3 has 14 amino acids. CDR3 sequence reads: CASSGLVSTDTQYF. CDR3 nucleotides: TGTGCCAGCAGTGGACTAGTCAGCACAGATACGCAGTATTTT.

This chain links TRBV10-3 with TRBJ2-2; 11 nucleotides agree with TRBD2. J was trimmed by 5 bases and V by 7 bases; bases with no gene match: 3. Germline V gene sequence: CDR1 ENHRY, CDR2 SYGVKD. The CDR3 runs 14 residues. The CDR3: CAITSSGRTGELFF. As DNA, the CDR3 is TGTGCCATCACTTCTAGCGGGAGGACCGGGGAGCTGTTTTTT.

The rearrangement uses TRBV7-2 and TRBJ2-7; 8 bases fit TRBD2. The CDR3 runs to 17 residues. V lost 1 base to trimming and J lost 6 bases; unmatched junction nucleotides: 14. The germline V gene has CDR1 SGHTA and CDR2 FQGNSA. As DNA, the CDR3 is TGTGCCAGCAGCTTAGGAACCTATAGCGGGATCTCCAGCGAGCAGTACTTC. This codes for CASSLGTYSGISSEQYF.

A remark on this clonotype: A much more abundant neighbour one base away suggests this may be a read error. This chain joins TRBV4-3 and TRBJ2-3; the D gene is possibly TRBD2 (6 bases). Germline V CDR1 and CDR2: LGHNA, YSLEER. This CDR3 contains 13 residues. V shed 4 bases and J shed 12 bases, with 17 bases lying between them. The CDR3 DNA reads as TGCGCCAGCAGCCGAGATCTAGAGCGGGCCCAGTATTTT. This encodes CASSRDLERAQYF.

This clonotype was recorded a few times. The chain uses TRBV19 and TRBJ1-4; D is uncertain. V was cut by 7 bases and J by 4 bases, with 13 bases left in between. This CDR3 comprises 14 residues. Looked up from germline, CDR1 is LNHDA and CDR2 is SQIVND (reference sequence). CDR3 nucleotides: TGTGCCAGTAAACCGGCGGATTTTAATGAAAAACTGTTTTTT. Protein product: CASKPADFNEKLFF.

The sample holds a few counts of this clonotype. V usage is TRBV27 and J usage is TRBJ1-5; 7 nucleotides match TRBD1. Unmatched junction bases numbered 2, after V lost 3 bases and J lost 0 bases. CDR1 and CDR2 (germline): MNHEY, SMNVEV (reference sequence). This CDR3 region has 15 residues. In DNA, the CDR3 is TGTGCCAGCAGTTTGACAGGGAATAGCAATCAGCCCCAGCATTTT. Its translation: CASSLTGNSNQPQHF.

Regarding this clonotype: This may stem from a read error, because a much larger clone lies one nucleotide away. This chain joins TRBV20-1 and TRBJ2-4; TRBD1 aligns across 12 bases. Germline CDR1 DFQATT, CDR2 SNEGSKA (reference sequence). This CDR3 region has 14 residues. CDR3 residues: CGASLGQGADIQYF. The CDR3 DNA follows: TGCGGTGCTAGTCTGGGACAGGGGGCTGACATTCAGTACTTC.

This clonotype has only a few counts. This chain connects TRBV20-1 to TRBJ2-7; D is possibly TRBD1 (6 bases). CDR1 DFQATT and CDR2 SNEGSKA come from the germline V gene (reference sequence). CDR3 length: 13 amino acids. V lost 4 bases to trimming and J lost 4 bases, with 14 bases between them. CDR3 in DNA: TGCAGTGCTATAGATGGGACATTTTACGAGCAGTACTTC. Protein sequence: CSAIDGTFYEQYF.

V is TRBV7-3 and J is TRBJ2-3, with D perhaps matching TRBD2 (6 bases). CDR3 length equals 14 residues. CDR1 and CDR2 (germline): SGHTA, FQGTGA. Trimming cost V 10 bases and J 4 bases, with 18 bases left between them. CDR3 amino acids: CATRVAGNSDTQYF. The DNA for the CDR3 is TGTGCCACCAGAGTCGCGGGAAACTCAGATACGCAGTATTTT.

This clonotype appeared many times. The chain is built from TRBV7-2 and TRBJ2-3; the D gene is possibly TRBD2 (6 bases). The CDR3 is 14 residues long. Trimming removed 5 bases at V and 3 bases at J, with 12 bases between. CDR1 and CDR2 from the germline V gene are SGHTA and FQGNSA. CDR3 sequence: CASSPGLRTDTQYF. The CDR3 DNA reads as TGTGCCAGCAGCCCCGGACTACGGACAGATACGCAGTATTTT.

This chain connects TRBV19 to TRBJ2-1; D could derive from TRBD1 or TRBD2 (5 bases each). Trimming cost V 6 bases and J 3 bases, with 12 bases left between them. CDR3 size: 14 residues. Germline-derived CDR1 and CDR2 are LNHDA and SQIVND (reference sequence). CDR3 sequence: CASRRGGGYNEQFF. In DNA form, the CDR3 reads TGTGCCAGTAGGAGGGGCGGAGGCTACAATGAGCAGTTCTTC.

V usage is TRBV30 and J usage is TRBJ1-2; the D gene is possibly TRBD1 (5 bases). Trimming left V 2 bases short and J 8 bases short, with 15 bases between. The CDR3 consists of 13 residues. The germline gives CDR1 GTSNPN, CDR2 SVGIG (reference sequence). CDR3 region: CAWSSGRWGGYTF. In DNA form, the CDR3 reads TGTGCCTGGAGTAGCGGGAGATGGGGCGGCTACACCTTC.